This record looks at one TCR beta chain sequence and its context. The antigen remains undetermined. Multiplex PCR with BIOMED2 TRB-A/B primer pools amplified TRB rearrangements. Via MiXCR, TCRdb re-called the multiplex PCR reads, giving one row per CDR3 protein. The table shows 20,000 to 25,000 distinct CDR3 sequences, with 25% to 35% occurring only once. The sample belongs to a study of T and B cells in COVID-19 patients. Background on the study: Peripheral blood came from COVID-19 patients with active infection or after recovery. Most recovered patients had mild to moderate COVID-19 treated as outpatients. Findings and limits, study-wide: Symptomatic-phase blood samples from mildly ill patients and early samples from severe cases were scarce. There were over 2,000 TCR clusters exclusive to the recovered cohort, fewer than 35 with low generation probability.

Each TRB amplification used about 250-550 ng of genomic DNA from blood. V trimming: 4 bases; J trimming: 4 bases; junction bases outside the gene matches: 7. Germline CDR1 reads SQVTM; CDR2 reads ANQGSEA. The length of the CDR3 is 15 residues. This sequence originates from a human donor who had recovered from COVID-19. The chain couples TRBV29-1 to TRBJ2-2; 9 nucleotides match TRBD1. Input material: blood. The CDR3 DNA follows: TGCAGCGTTGGACAGGGGGGCGGAAGCACCGGGGAGCTGTTTTTT. This codes for CSVGQGGGSTGELFF.